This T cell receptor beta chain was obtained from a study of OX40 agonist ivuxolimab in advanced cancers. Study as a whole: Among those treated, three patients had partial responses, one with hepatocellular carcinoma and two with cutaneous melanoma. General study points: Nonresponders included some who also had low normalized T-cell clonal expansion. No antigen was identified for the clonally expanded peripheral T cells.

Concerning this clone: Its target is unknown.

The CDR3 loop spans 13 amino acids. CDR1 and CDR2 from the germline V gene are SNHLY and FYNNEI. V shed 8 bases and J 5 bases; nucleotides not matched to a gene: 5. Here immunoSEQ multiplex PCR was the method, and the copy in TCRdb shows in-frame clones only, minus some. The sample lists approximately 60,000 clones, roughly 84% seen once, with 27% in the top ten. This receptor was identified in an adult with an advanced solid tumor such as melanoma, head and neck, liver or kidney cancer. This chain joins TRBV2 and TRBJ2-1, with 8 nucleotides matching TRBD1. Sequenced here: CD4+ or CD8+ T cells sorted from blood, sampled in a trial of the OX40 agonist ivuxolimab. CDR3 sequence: CASGRDRNNEQFF. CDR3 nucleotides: TGTGCCAGCGGGCGGGACAGGAACAATGAGCAGTTCTTC.